Below, 32 T cell receptor beta chains from the same sample are listed, as sequenced in a study of early stage breast cancer tumors (dated by TCRdb to 2016 to 2017). Library preparation used the immunoSEQ multiplex PCR assay. Imported from immuneACCESS, the table was reduced by TCRdb to in-frame sequences with V and J called. These copies leave out some clones; in studies compared against another copy, an unresolved V gene accounts for under half, and the cause of the remainder is not known. The sample table contains tens of thousands of clones; only one count was recorded for 84% of them. Of the sample, around 10% falls within the top ten clones. What was sequenced was blood. The receptor set was obtained from a person between 45 and 65 years old with breast cancer.

J is TRBJ1-5 and V is TRBV19; D perhaps matches TRBD1 (5 bases). This CDR3 has 12 amino acids. CDR1 and CDR2 (germline): LNHDA, SQIVND (reference sequence). Trimming cost V 5 bases and J 15 bases, with 17 bases left between them. The CDR3 reads CASSERDSALHF. CDR3 nucleotide sequence: TGTGCCAGTAGTGAACGCGACAGTGCCTTGCATTTT.

CDR3 in DNA: TGTGCCAGCAGCGTAGCTACGCTAGCGGGGGATGAGACCCAGTACTTC. It encodes CASSVATLAGDETQYF. This sequence joins TRBV9 and TRBJ2-5; TRBD2 agrees at 10 bases. V shed 0 bases and J 5 bases; nucleotides not matched to a gene: 7. Germline V gives CDR1 SGDLS, CDR2 YYNGEE. The length of the CDR3 is 16 residues.

The gene calls are TRBV29-1 and TRBJ2-1; possibly TRBD2 for D (5 bases). The germline gives CDR1 SQVTM, CDR2 ANQGSEA. The CDR3 length is 15 residues. V shed 3 bases and J shed 3 bases, with 15 bases lying between them. The CDR3 region is CSVDSNAGLYNEQFF. In DNA, the CDR3 is TGCAGCGTTGATTCTAATGCGGGCCTCTACAATGAGCAGTTCTTC.

The chain carries TRBV27 and TRBJ1-5; no reliable D call. The V gene's germline CDR1 is MNHEY and CDR2 SMNVEV (reference sequence). Trimming pared 4 bases from V and 7 bases from J, leaving 14 bases between. The CDR3 length is 14 residues. This CDR3 reads CASSSPSREQPQHF. CDR3 DNA: TGTGCCAGCAGTTCCCCCTCTAGGGAGCAGCCCCAGCATTTT.

This chain connects TRBV27 to TRBJ2-1; 7 positions match TRBD2. Trimming took 4 bases from V and 2 from J; bases not matched to a gene: 5. Germline CDR1 is MNHEY and CDR2 is SMNVEV (reference sequence). There are 15 residues in the CDR3. The CDR3 sequence is CASSWEGLPYNEQFF. CDR3 coding DNA: TGTGCCAGCAGTTGGGAGGGGCTTCCCTACAATGAGCAGTTCTTC.

The chain uses TRBV5-1 and TRBJ2-2; maybe TRBD1 (5 bases). The V and J ends lost 0 bases and 1 base respectively, with 7 bases between them. The length of the CDR3 is 15 residues. CDR1 is SGHRS, CDR2 YFSETQ, per germline. This CDR3 reads CASSLVQGNTGELFF. The DNA of the CDR3 is TGCGCCAGCAGCTTGGTCCAGGGGAACACCGGGGAGCTGTTTTTT.

This sequence joins TRBV5-1 and TRBJ2-2; D is possibly TRBD1 or TRBD2 (5 bases each). V shed 3 bases and J shed 2 bases, with 5 bases lying between them. The germline gives CDR1 SGHRS, CDR2 YFSETQ. The CDR3 loop spans 13 amino acids. Written as DNA, the CDR3 is TGCGCCAGCAGCTGGGACAACACCGGGGAGCTGTTTTTT. Its translation is CASSWDNTGELFF.

This clone came up once. V is TRBV21-1 and J is TRBJ2-6; the DNA was not used to check the table's D call, TRBD1. TRBV21-1 is tagged as a pseudogene. The CDR3 has 19 amino acids. The CDR3 DNA reads as TGTGCCAGCAGCCCTCGGGACATCCCTGGGCTATCTGGGGCCAACGTCCTGACTTTC. Protein: CASSPRDIPGLSGANVLTF.

This rearrangement joins TRBV9 to TRBJ2-1; TRBD2 matches at 8 bases. The CDR3 runs to 13 residues. V trimming: 4 bases; J trimming: 6 bases; junction bases outside the gene matches: 3. Germline V CDR1 and CDR2: SGDLS, YYNGEE. CDR3 sequence: CASSTSGGNEQFF. In nucleotides, the CDR3 is TGTGCCAGCAGCACTAGCGGAGGCAATGAGCAGTTCTTC.

The CDR3 loop reads CASSSQRVTTFSGNTIYF. Written as DNA, the CDR3 is TGTGCCAGCTCATCACAAAGGGTGACTACTTTCTCTGGAAACACCATATATTTT. V usage is TRBV18 and J usage is TRBJ1-3; unclear D gene. Looked up from germline, CDR1 is KGHSH and CDR2 is LQKENI. Between the trimmed V and J ends, which lost 5 bases and 0 bases, there was a span of 20 bases. This CDR3 has 18 amino acids.

The chain's CDR3 is CASSLVTGSNQPQHF. CDR3 nucleotides: TGTGCCAGCAGCTTGGTAACAGGTAGCAATCAGCCCCAGCATTTT. This chain links TRBV7-2 with TRBJ1-5, with D perhaps matching TRBD1 (5 bases). Germline V gene lookup returns CDR1 SGHTA and CDR2 FQGNSA. V was cut by 3 bases and J by 0 bases, with 9 bases left in between. CDR3 size: 15 residues.

The CDR3 is CASSSLAGSSYEQYF. The CDR3 DNA sequence: TGTGCCAGCAGCTCATTAGCGGGGAGCTCCTACGAGCAGTACTTC. V gene TRBV11-1 combines with J gene TRBJ2-7; 8 positions match TRBD2. Germline CDR1 is SGHAT and CDR2 is FQDESV (reference sequence). The J segment lost 0 bases and the V segment lost 4 bases, leaving 5 bases of the junction unmatched. The length of the CDR3 is 15 residues.

This clone came up a few times. The V and J genes are TRBV7-6 and TRBJ2-7, with D hard to call. V lost 2 bases and J lost 4, with 15 bases in between. The CDR3 length is 15 residues. CDR1 is SGHVS, CDR2 FNYEAQ, per germline. The CDR3 region has the DNA TGTGCCAGCAGCTTAAGAATCCCCGTGGGGTACGAGCAGTACTTC. This codes for CASSLRIPVGYEQYF.

The V call is TRBV7-2, the J call TRBJ1-5, with D perhaps matching TRBD1 (5 bases). V was trimmed by 2 bases and J by 0 bases, leaving 11 bases between them. Germline CDR1 is SGHTA and CDR2 is FQGNSA. The CDR3 runs to 16 residues. This CDR3 is CASSLLGTVSNQPQHF. Written as DNA, the CDR3 is TGTGCCAGCAGCTTACTTGGGACCGTTAGCAATCAGCCCCAGCATTTT.

The chain recombines TRBV7-2 with TRBJ1-1; TRBD1 matches 7 bases. CDR1 is SGHTA, CDR2 FQGNSA, per germline. This CDR3 is 13 amino acids long. V dropped 4 bases and J dropped 4; count of bases not matched to a gene: 3. CDR3 DNA sequence: TGTGCCAGCAGCTCGCACAGGGGCACTGAAGCTTTCTTT. Amino acid sequence: CASSSHRGTEAFF. The full variable domain, in which reference TRBV7-2 and TRBJ1-1 provide the parts outside the CDR3, is GAGVSQSPSNKVTEKGKDVELRCDPISGHTALYWYRQSLGQGLEFLIYFQGNSAPDKSGLPSDRFSAERTGGSVSTLTIQRTQQEDSAVYLCASSSHRGTEAFFGQGTRLTVV.

The chain links TRBV5-6 to TRBJ1-1, with 9 bases aligning to TRBD1. The CDR3 consists of 15 residues. Germline assignment: CDR1 SGHDT and CDR2 YYEEEE. J gave up 3 bases and V 4 bases, and 7 bases lay outside the gene matches. The CDR3 sequence is CASSPIQGADTEAFF. CDR3 DNA: TGTGCCAGCAGCCCTATACAGGGGGCGGACACTGAAGCTTTCTTT.

This sequence joins TRBV18 and TRBJ2-7; 7 positions match TRBD1. CDR3 length: 14 residues. The germline gives CDR1 KGHSH, CDR2 LQKENI. V lost 3 bases to trimming and J lost 3 bases; unmatched junction nucleotides: 5. Here the CDR3 DNA reads TGTGCCAGCTCACCCGGGACAGAGATCTACGAGCAGTACTTC. Protein sequence: CASSPGTEIYEQYF.

The J gene is TRBJ2-7, the V gene TRBV6-5; D is possibly TRBD1 or TRBD2 (6 bases each). CDR1 MNHEY and CDR2 SVGAGI come from the germline V gene. V lost 0 bases and J lost 6, with 9 bases in between. This CDR3 spans 13 amino acids. CDR3 bases: TGTGCCAGCAGTTACTCGGGGGGCGGCGAGCAGTACTTC. Translated, it gives CASSYSGGGEQYF.

The J gene is TRBJ2-2, the V gene TRBV5-6, with 13 positions matching TRBD2. Germline V lookup: CDR1 SGHDT, CDR2 YYEEEE. With 2 bases clipped from V and 3 bases from J, the junction kept 10 bases outside the gene matches. The CDR3 is 19 amino acids. The CDR3 reads CASSFRGYGLAGDTGELFF. The CDR3 DNA follows: TGTGCCAGCAGCTTCAGGGGATACGGACTAGCGGGAGACACCGGGGAGCTGTTTTTT.

The genes are TRBV7-6 and TRBJ2-1, with D possibly being TRBD2 (6 bases). The CDR3 length is 14 residues. Trimming removed 0 bases from V and 8 bases from J, with 11 bases in between. Germline V CDR1 and CDR2: SGHVS, FNYEAQ. The CDR3 sequence is CASSLAGSPHEQFF. CDR3 DNA: TGTGCCAGCAGCTTAGCCGGGAGTCCACATGAGCAGTTCTTC.

The rearrangement uses TRBV5-1 and TRBJ2-1; possibly TRBD2 for D (6 bases). Trimming took off 0 bases at V and 8 bases at J, with 21 bases between the two ends. CDR3 size: 17 residues. CDR1 SGHRS and CDR2 YFSETQ come from the germline V gene. CDR3 DNA sequence: TGCGCCAGCAGCTTGGGGGTCGGGTTCACTAGCACCCATGAGCAGTTCTTC. Amino acid sequence: CASSLGVGFTSTHEQFF.

The chain links TRBV28 to TRBJ2-7, with D possibly TRBD1 on 7 matching bases. The germline CDR1 and CDR2 sequences are MDHEN and SYDVKM. V was clipped by 10 bases and J by 0 bases, with 16 bases between them. The CDR3 contains 14 residues. The CDR3 DNA is TGTGCCATCCGCGGGACAGTTAGCTCCTACGAGCAGTACTTC. Translating gives CAIRGTVSSYEQYF.

The CDR3 DNA reads as TGTGCCAGCAGCTTACGTATCCAGGGTGAGCAGTACTTC. The encoded protein is CASSLRIQGEQYF. V is TRBV7-2 and J is TRBJ2-7, with D perhaps TRBD1 (5 bases). V gave up 2 bases and J gave up 7 bases, with 12 bases separating them. Germline V gives CDR1 SGHTA, CDR2 FQGNSA. CDR3 length: 13 residues.

V gene TRBV7-2 combines with J gene TRBJ1-4; D is unresolved. The CDR3 consists of 13 residues. Trimming left V 1 base short and J 3 bases short, with 3 bases between. CDR1 is SGHTA and CDR2 is FQGNSA in the germline V gene. The DNA for the CDR3 is TGTGCCAGCAGCTTAGGACCTAATGAAAAACTGTTTTTT. It encodes CASSLGPNEKLFF.

The chain carries TRBV5-4 and TRBJ1-1; possible D gene TRBD1, 6 bases. The germline CDR1 and CDR2 sequences are SGHNT and YYREEE (reference sequence). The CDR3 loop spans 13 amino acids. V lost 8 bases and J lost 3, with 14 bases in between. CDR3 sequence (DNA): TGTGCCAGTCGGGACAACAAATACACTGAAGCTTTCTTT. Translated, it gives CASRDNKYTEAFF.

The rearrangement links TRBV5-1 to TRBJ1-1; D remains unclear. The V end was cut by 0 bases, the J end by 2 bases, with 11 bases between. Looked up from germline, CDR1 is SGHRS and CDR2 is YFSETQ. CDR3 length: 15 residues. The CDR3 reads CASSLETYGNTEAFF. The CDR3 DNA reads TGCGCCAGCAGCTTGGAGACATACGGAAACACTGAAGCTTTCTTT.

This clone came up once. The V call is TRBV29-1, the J call TRBJ1-2, with D possibly matching TRBD1 (6 bases). Trimming cost V 6 bases and J 2 bases, with 13 bases left between them. The germline CDR1 and CDR2 sequences are SQVTM and ANQGSEA. The CDR3 contains 13 residues. The CDR3 sequence: CSVGGGENYGYTF. The CDR3 region has the DNA TGCAGCGTCGGAGGGGGGGAAAACTATGGCTACACCTTC.

The V and J genes are TRBV29-1 and TRBJ2-3, with D perhaps matching TRBD1 or TRBD2 (5 bases each). CDR1 and CDR2 (germline): SQVTM, ANQGSEA. This CDR3 region has 14 residues. The ends were cut back, 3 bases at V and 0 bases at J, with 10 bases in the middle. The CDR3 DNA follows: TGCAGCGTTGACCAGAGGGGCAGCACAGATACGCAGTATTTT. It translates to CSVDQRGSTDTQYF.

This chain links TRBV9 with TRBJ1-3; possible D gene TRBD1, 5 bases. There are 16 residues in the CDR3. Per germline, CDR1 SGDLS and CDR2 YYNGEE. Trimming took 3 bases from V and 2 from J, leaving 15 bases between them. The CDR3 sequence is CASSADLRGAGNTIYF. In nucleotides, the CDR3 is TGTGCCAGCAGCGCTGACCTAAGAGGGGCTGGAAACACCATATATTTT.

The chain joins TRBV5-6 to TRBJ2-7; perhaps TRBD2 as D (5 bases). Germline V gene sequence: CDR1 SGHDT, CDR2 YYEEEE. There are 14 residues in the CDR3. Trimming shortened V by 5 bases and J by 0 bases, and 12 bases separated the two germline ends. Here the CDR3 reads CASSLGEGSYEQYF. Here the CDR3 DNA reads TGTGCCAGCAGTCTTGGTGAGGGCTCCTACGAGCAGTACTTC.

This chain joins TRBV29-1 and TRBJ2-5; D might be TRBD1 (6 bases). Trimming left V 0 bases short and J 0 bases short, with 14 bases between. In germline, CDR1 is SQVTM, CDR2 ANQGSEA. The CDR3 consists of 16 residues. CDR3 bases: TGCAGCGTTGAAGATATGACCCAGGGGTACCAAGAGACCCAGTACTTC. It specifies CSVEDMTQGYQETQYF.

The chain has TRBV27 and TRBJ1-4, with D unresolved. The germline V gene has CDR1 MNHEY and CDR2 SMNVEV (reference sequence). V lost 1 base, J lost 10 bases, and 10 bases lay in between. The CDR3 length is 13 residues. The CDR3 loop reads CASSLLRVGKLFF. The CDR3 coding sequence is TGTGCCAGCAGTTTATTGAGGGTGGGAAAACTGTTTTTT.